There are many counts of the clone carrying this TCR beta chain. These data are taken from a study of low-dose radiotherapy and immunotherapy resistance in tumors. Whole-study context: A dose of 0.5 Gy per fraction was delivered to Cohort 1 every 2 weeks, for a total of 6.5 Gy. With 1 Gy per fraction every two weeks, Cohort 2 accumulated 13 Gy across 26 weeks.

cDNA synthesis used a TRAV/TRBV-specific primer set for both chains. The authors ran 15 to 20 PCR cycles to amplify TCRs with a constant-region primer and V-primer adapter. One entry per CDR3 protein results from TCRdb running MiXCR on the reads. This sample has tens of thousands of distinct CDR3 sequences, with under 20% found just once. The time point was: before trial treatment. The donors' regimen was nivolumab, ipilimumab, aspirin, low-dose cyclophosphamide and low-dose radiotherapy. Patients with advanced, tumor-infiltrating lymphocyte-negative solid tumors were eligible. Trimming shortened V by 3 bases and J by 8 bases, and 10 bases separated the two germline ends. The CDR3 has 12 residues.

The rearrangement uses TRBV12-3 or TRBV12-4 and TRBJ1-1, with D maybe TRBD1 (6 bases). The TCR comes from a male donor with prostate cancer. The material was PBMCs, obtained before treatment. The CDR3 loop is CASSFRGIEAFF. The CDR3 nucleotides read TGTGCCAGCAGTTTCAGGGGTATAGAAGCTTTCTTT.